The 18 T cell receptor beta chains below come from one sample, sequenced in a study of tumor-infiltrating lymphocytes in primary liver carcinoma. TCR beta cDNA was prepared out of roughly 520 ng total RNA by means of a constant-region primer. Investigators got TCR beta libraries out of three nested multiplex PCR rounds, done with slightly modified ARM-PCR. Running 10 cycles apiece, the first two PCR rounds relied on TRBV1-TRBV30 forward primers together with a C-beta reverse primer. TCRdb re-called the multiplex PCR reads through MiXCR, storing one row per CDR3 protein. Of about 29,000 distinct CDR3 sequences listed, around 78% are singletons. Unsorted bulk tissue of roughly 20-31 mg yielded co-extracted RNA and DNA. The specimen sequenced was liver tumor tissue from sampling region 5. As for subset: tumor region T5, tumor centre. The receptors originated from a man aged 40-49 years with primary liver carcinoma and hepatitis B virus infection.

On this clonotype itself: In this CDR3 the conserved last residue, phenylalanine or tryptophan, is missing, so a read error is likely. The CDR3: CASSLKNSHLHL. The CDR3 DNA sequence: TGTGCCAGCAGCTTAAAGAATTCACACCTCCACCTT. This chain joins TRBV12-3 or TRBV12-4 and TRBJ1-6; D ambiguous. The CDR3 totals 12 residues.

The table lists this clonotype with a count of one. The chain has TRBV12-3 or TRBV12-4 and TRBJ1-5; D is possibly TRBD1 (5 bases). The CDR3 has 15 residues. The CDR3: CTISFGQGSNQPQHF. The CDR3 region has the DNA TGTACCATCAGTTTTGGGCAGGGAAGCAATCAGCCCCAGCATTTT.

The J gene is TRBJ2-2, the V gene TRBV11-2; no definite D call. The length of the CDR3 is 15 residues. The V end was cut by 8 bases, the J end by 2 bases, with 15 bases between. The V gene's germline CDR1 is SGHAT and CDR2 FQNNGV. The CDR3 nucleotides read TGTGCCAGCTTAGATGGCGCCGGAAACACCGGGGAGCTGTTTTTT. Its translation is CASLDGAGNTGELFF.

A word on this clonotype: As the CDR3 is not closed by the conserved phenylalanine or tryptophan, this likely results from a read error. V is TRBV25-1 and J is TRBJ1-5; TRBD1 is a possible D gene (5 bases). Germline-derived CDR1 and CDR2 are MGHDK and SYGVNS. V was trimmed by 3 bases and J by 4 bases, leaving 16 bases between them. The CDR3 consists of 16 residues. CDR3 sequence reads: CASSEATGTLNQPQHS. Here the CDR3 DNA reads TGTGCCAGCAGTGAGGCTACCGGGACCCTAAATCAGCCCCAGCATTCT.

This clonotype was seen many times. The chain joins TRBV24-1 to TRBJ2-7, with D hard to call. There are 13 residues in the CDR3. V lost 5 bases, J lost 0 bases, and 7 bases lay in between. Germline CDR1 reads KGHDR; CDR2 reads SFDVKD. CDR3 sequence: CATSGGSSYEQYF. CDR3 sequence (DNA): TGTGCCACCAGTGGCGGTAGCTCCTACGAGCAGTACTTC.

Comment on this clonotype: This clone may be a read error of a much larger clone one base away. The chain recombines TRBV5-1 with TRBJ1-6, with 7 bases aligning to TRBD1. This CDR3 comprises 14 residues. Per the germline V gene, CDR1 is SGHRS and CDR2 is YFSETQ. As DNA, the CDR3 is TGCACCAGCAGGGCGGGACAGAATGTAACACCCCTCCACTTT. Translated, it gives CTSRAGQNVTPLHF.

The CDR3 here is CASSMVDGTDTLYF. The CDR3, as DNA: TGTGCCAGCAGTATGGTGGACGGCACAGATACGTTGTATTTT. V and J are TRBV11-1 and TRBJ2-3, with unresolved D. V was pared by 6 bases and J by 14 bases, with 24 bases between. CDR1 SGHAT and CDR2 FQDESV come from the germline V gene (reference sequence). The CDR3 contains 14 residues.

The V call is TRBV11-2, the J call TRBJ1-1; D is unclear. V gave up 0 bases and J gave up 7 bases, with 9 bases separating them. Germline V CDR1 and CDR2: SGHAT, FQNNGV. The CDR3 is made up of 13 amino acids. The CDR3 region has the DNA TGTGCCAGCAGCTTAGAGTCAGAGGGTGAAGCTTTCTTT. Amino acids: CASSLESEGEAFF.

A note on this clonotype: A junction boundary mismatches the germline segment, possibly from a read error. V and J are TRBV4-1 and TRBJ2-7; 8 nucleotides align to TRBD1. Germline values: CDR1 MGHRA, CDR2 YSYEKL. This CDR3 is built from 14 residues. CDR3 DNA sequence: TGCGCCAGCAGTCAAGGGGACAGGAGAGGCGAGCAGTACTTC. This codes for CASSQGDRRGEQYF.

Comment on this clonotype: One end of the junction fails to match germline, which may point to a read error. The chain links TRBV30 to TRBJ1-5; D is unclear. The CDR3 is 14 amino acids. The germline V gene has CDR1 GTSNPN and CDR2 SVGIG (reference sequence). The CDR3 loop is CAWGVLGSNQPQHF. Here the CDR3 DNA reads TGTGCCTGGGGTGTGCTGGGTAGCAATCAGCCCCAGCATTTT.

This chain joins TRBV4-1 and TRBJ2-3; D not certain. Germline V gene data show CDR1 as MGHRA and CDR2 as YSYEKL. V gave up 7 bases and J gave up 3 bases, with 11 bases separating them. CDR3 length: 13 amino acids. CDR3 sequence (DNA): TGCGCCAGCAACCACCCTCGTACAGATACGCAGTATTTT. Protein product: CASNHPRTDTQYF.

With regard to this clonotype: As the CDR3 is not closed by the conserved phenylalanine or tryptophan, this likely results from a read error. The chain's CDR3 is CASSLARGQGNEQFL. The DNA of the CDR3 is TGTGCCAGCAGCTTAGCGCGGGGGCAGGGCAATGAGCAGTTCCTC. J is TRBJ2-1 and V is TRBV11-1; tentatively, D is TRBD2 (7 bases). Trimming pared 0 bases from V and 6 bases from J, leaving 12 bases between. Germline V CDR1 and CDR2: SGHAT, FQDESV (reference sequence). The CDR3 covers 15 residues.

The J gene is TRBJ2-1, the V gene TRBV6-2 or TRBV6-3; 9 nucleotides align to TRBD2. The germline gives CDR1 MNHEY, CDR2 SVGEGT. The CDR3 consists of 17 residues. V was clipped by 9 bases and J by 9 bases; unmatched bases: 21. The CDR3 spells CASSTNPSGRLRGEQFF. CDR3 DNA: TGTGCCAGTAGTACTAACCCAAGCGGGAGGCTCCGGGGTGAGCAGTTCTTC.

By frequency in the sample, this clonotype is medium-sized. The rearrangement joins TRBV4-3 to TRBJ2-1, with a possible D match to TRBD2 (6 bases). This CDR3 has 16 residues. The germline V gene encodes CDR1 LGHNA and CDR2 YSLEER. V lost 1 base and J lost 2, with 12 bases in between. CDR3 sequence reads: CASSQVLASTYNEQFF. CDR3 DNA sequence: TGCGCCAGCAGCCAAGTACTAGCCTCTACCTACAATGAGCAGTTCTTC.

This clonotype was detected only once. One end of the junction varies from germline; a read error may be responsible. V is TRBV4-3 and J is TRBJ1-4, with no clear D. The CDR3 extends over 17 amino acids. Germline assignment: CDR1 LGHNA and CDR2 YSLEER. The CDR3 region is CASSQDVLELPNEKLFF. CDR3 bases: TGCGCCAGCAGCCAAGATGTCCTGGAGCTGCCTAATGAAAAACTTTTTTTT.

The CDR3 nucleotides are TGTGCCAGCAGCGAGCCCCAGGGACAGTGGCTCTATGGGGCCAACGTCCTGACTTTC. Translated, it gives CASSEPQGQWLYGANVLTF. The rearrangement links TRBV11-2 to TRBJ2-6; 7 bases are a match to TRBD1. Germline V gene data show CDR1 as SGHAT and CDR2 as FQNNGV. This CDR3 has 19 residues. J was trimmed by 3 bases and V by 5 bases; bases with no gene match: 16. The variable domain in full, with the rest retrieved from reference TRBV11-2 and TRBJ2-6, is EAGVAQSPRYKIIEKRQSVAFWCNPISGHATLYWYQQILGQGPKLLIQFQNNGVVDDSQLPKDRFSAERLKGVDSTLKIQPAKLEDSAVYLCASSEPQGQWLYGANVLTFGAGSRLTVL.

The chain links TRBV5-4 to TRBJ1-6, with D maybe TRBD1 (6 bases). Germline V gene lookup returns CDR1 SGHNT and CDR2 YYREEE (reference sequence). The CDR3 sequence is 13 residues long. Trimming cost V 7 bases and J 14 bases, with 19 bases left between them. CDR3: CASGIEPEGALHF. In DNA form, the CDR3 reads TGTGCCAGCGGTATAGAGCCGGAGGGGGCCCTCCACTTT.

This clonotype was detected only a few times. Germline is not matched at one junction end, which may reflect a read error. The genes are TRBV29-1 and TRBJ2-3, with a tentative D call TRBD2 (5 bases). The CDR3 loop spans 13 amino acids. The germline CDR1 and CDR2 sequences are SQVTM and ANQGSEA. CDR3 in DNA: TGCAGCGTCACGTATCTCATCGGGGATATGCAGTATTTT. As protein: CSVTYLIGDMQYF.